Below, 8 T cell receptor beta chains from the same sample are listed, as sequenced in a study of shared clonotypes between healthy human individuals. CD45RO-negative cells were positively selected for CCR7, leaving out terminally differentiated effector memory CD45RA+ cells. Repertoires were generated with immunoSEQ multiplex PCR, while TCRdb's copy carries only in-frame clones and drops some. Of a few million clones listed, 93% are singletons. The sample taken for sequencing was naive CD8+ T cells from PBMCs. Receptors were obtained from a man aged 18-30 years in good health. Some clones in this sample may be carry-over from other donors' samples.

The gene calls are TRBV28 and TRBJ1-1; D not resolved. Germline CDR1 MDHEN, CDR2 SYDVKM. This CDR3 comprises 14 residues. V lost 2 bases and J lost 4, with 11 bases in between. In DNA form, the CDR3 reads TGTGCCAGCAGTTTAGGCGCCACGGGCACTGAAGCTTTCTTT. It is translated as CASSLGATGTEAFF.

V gene TRBV30 combines with J gene TRBJ1-4, with unresolved D. This CDR3 contains 12 residues. Germline-derived CDR1 and CDR2 are GTSNPN and SVGIG (reference sequence). The V end lost 5 bases, the J end lost 4 bases, and 8 bases lay between the germline ends. CDR3 amino acids: CAWDRGNEKLFF. The CDR3 bases are TGTGCCTGGGACCGGGGTAATGAAAAACTGTTTTTT.

CDR3 amino acids: CASSLLVGADTQYF. The CDR3 DNA reads as TGTGCCAGCAGCTTACTAGTTGGAGCAGATACGCAGTATTTT. The chain uses TRBV7-3 and TRBJ2-3; D remains unclear. Germline V gene sequence: CDR1 SGHTA, CDR2 FQGTGA. This CDR3 has 14 residues. Trimming stripped 2 bases from V and 4 bases from J, with 10 bases between.

CDR3 DNA: TGTGCCAGCAGCGACGAGGGTGCTACGCAGTATTTT. It specifies CASSDEGATQYF. The chain couples TRBV9 to TRBJ2-3; a possible D gene is TRBD2 (5 bases). This CDR3 comprises 12 residues. V shed 3 bases and J shed 8 bases, with 10 bases lying between them. Germline CDR1 and CDR2: SGDLS and YYNGEE.

The chain couples TRBV7-8 to TRBJ2-2; a possible D gene is TRBD2 (6 bases). Germline V gene lookup returns CDR1 SGHVS and CDR2 FQNEAQ. V lost 1 base, J lost 1 base, and 16 bases lay in between. This CDR3 region has 18 residues. The CDR3 DNA reads as TGTGCCAGCAGCTTAGAACTAGCTGGGAAGGGGAACACCGGGGAGCTGTTTTTT. Amino acids: CASSLELAGKGNTGELFF. The full variable domain, its missing parts supplied by reference TRBV7-8 and TRBJ2-2, is GAGVSQSPRYKVAKRGQDVALRCDPISGHVSLFWYQQALGQGPEFLTYFQNEAQLDKSGLPSDRFFAERPEGSVSTLKIQRTQQEDSAVYLCASSLELAGKGNTGELFFGEGSRLTVL.

V usage is TRBV10-2 and J usage is TRBJ1-5; perhaps TRBD1 as D (5 bases). The V gene's germline CDR1 is WSHSY and CDR2 SAAADI. The CDR3 contains 16 residues. V was clipped by 3 bases and J by 2 bases, with 14 bases between them. DNA for the CDR3: TGCGCCAGCAGTGAAGCGGCCCCGGGGGGCAATCAGCCCCAGCATTTT. Protein product: CASSEAAPGGNQPQHF.

The V gene is TRBV7-6, the J gene TRBJ2-4; maybe TRBD2 (6 bases). The CDR3 runs 17 residues. V gave up 1 base and J gave up 3 bases, with 16 bases separating them. Germline loops: CDR1 SGHVS, CDR2 FNYEAQ. CDR3 sequence reads: CASSLGGRVGGKNIQYF. In nucleotides, the CDR3 is TGTGCCAGCAGCTTAGGTGGCAGGGTGGGAGGCAAAAACATTCAGTACTTC.

This chain uses TRBV27 with TRBJ2-7; TRBD2 aligns across 8 bases. CDR1 and CDR2 (germline): MNHEY, SMNVEV (reference sequence). The CDR3 extends over 14 amino acids. The junction had 4 bases not matched to a gene; V was cut back by 6 bases and J by 0 bases. The CDR3 DNA follows: TGTGCCAGCAGCAGCGGGAGAGACTCCTACGAGCAGTACTTC. Residues: CASSSGRDSYEQYF.